This TCR beta chain was sequenced during a study of blood T cell repertoires in COVID-19. Across the whole study: Samples came from the United States, Italy and Spain, spanning acute and convalescent COVID-19.

In the authors' workflow: How many nucleated cells were present was estimated from reference gene primer amplification. Repertoires were generated with immunoSEQ multiplex PCR, while TCRdb's copy carries only in-frame clones and drops some. V and J calls and clone size come straight from that table; D and trimming were deduced from the DNA. The sample has approximately 390,000 clones, 80% to 90% seen once. This CDR3 region has 15 residues. CDR1 is SGHTA, CDR2 FQGNSA, per germline. V was pared by 3 bases and J by 6 bases, with 17 bases between. Study members were between about 18 and 100 years old and lived in around 24 US regions.

The receptor was isolated from a woman in her forties or fifties who had recovered from COVID-19. The chain employs TRBV7-2 and TRBJ1-1; tentative D call: TRBD1 (5 bases). The sample taken for sequencing was PBMCs or T cells enriched from blood (not recorded which). CDR3 amino acids: CASSFGLLGPAEAFF. DNA for the CDR3: TGTGCCAGCAGCTTTGGACTATTGGGGCCCGCTGAAGCTTTCTTT.